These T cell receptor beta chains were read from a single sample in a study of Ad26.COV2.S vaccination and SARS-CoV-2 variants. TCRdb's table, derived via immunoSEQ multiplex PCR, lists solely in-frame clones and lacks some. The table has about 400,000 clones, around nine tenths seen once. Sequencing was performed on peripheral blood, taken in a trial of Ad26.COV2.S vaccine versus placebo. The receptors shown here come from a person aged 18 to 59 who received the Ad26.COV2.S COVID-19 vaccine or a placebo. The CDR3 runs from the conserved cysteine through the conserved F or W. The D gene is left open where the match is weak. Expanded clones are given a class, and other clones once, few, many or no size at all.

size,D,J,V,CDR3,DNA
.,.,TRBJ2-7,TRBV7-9,CASSFEGGAYEQYF,TGTGCCAGCAGCTTCGAGGGTGGGGCCTACGAGCAGTACTTC
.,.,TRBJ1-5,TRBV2,CASSGDNQPQHF,TGTGCCAGCAGTGGGGACAATCAGCCCCAGCATTTT
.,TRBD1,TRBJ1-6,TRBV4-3,CASSPGTGASSPLHF,TGCGCCAGCAGCCCTGGGACAGGGGCGAGTTCACCCCTCCACTTT
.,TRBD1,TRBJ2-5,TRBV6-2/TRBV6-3,CASSFGTGRQETQYF,TGTGCCAGCAGTTTCGGGACAGGTCGTCAAGAGACCCAGTACTTC
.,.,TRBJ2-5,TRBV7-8,CASSLSWADQETQYF,TGTGCCAGCAGCTTAAGTTGGGCAGATCAAGAGACCCAGTACTTC
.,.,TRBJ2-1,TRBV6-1,CASRLRDEQFF,TGTGCCAGCAGATTGCGGGATGAGCAGTTCTTC
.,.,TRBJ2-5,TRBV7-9,CASSQTGETQYF,TGTGCCAGCAGTCAGACCGGGGAGACCCAGTACTTC
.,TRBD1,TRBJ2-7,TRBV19,CASSIRQGERGEQYF,TGTGCCAGTAGTATTCGACAGGGTGAGAGGGGCGAGCAGTACTTC
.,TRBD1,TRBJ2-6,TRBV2,CATITLGTASSGANVLTF,TGTGCCACAATAACCCTCGGGACAGCCTCCTCTGGGGCCAACGTCCTGACTTTC
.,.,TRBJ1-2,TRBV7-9,CASSLGGNYGYTF,TGTGCCAGCAGCTTGGGGGGTAACTATGGCTACACCTTC
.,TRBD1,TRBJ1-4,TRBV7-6,CASSLGTGTVNEKLFF,TGTGCCAGCAGCTTAGGGACCGGGACAGTAAATGAAAAACTGTTTTTT
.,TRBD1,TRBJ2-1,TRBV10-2,CASRETGTGPVTLQFF,TGCGCCAGCAGAGAAACAGGGACAGGGCCAGTCACCTTGCAGTTCTTC
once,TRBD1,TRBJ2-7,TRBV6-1,CASSELGQGAQHEQYF,TGTGCCAGCAGTGAACTTGGACAGGGGGCGCAACATGAGCAGTACTTC
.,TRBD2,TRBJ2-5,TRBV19,CASSIGLAGKTQYF,TGTGCCAGTAGTATAGGGCTAGCGGGAAAAACCCAGTACTTC
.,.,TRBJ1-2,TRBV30,CAWSDGHTANYGYTF,TGTGCCTGGAGTGATGGACATACCGCTAACTATGGCTACACCTTC
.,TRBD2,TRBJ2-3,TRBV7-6,CASSLRTSGSTDTQYF,TGTGCCAGCAGCTTACGGACTAGCGGCAGCACAGATACGCAGTATTTT
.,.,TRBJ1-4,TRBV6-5,CASRQGNEKLFF,TGTGCCAGCAGACAGGGTAATGAAAAACTGTTTTTT
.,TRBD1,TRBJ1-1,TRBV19,CASSRTGEGTEAFF,TGTGCCAGTAGTCGGACAGGGGAAGGGACTGAAGCTTTCTTT
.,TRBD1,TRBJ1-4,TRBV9,CASSVTTGDEKLFF,TGTGCCAGCAGCGTAACTACAGGGGATGAAAAACTGTTTTTT
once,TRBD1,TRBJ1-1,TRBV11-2,CASSLPVDRGTEAFF,TGTGCCAGCAGCTTACCCGTTGACAGGGGGACTGAAGCTTTCTTT
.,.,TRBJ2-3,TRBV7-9,CASSLRALSTDTQYF,TGTGCCAGCAGCTTACGAGCCCTTAGCACAGATACGCAGTATTTT
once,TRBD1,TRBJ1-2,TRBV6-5,CASRTRGGLYGYTF,TGTGCCAGCAGAACTCGAGGGGGCCTCTATGGCTACACCTTC
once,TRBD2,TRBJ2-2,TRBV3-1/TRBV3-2,CASSPVSGRPGDEELFF,TGTGCCAGCAGCCCCGTTAGCGGGAGGCCGGGCGACGAGGAGCTGTTTTTT
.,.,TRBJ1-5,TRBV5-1,CASSLERGEAQHF,TGCGCCAGCAGCTTGGAGCGAGGGGAGGCCCAGCATTTT
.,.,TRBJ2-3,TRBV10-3,CAIRGTDTDTQYF,TGTGCCATCAGGGGGACTGACACAGATACGCAGTATTTT
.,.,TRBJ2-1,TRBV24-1,CATSDSSRVWDEQFF,TGTGCCACCAGTGATTCTTCACGCGTATGGGATGAGCAGTTCTTC
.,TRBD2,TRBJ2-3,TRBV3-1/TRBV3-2,CASSRQALAGVQLSTDTQYF,TGTGCCAGCAGCCGTCAAGCCCTAGCGGGAGTCCAACTTAGCACAGATACGCAGTATTTT
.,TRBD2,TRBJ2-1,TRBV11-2,CASSPRTSVNEQFF,TGTGCCAGCAGCCCCCGGACTAGCGTGAATGAGCAGTTCTTC
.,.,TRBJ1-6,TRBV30,CASEWNHNSPLHF,TGTGCCTCTGAGTGGAACCATAATTCACCCCTCCACTTT
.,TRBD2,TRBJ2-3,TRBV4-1,CASSRGLAGTDTQYF,TGCGCCAGCAGCCGGGGACTAGCGGGAACAGATACGCAGTATTTT
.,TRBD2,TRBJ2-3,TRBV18,CASSPRPTLSGRAGTDTQYF,TGTGCCAGCTCACCACGCCCAACCCTTAGCGGGAGGGCCGGCACAGATACGCAGTATTTT
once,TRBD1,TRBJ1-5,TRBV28,CASSYRTGSQPQHF,TGTGCCAGCAGCTACCGGACAGGTAGTCAGCCCCAGCATTTT
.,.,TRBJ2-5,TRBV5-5,CASSLYRGGRETQYF,TGTGCCAGCAGCTTGTATAGAGGGGGGCGAGAGACCCAGTACTTC